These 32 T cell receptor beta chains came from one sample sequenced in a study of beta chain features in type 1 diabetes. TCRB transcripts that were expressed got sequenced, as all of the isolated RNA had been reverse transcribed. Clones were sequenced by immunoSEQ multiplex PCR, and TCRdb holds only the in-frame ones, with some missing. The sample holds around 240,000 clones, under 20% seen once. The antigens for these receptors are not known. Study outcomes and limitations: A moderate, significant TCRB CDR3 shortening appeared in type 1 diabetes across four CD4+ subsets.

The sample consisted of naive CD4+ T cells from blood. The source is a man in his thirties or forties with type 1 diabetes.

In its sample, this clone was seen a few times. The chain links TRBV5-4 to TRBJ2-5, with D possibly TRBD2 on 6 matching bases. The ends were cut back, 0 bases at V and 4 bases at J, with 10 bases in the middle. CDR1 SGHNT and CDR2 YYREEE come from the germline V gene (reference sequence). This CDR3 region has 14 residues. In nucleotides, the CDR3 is TGTGCCAGCAGCTTGGAGGGAGGAGGAGAGACCCAGTACTTC. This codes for CASSLEGGGETQYF. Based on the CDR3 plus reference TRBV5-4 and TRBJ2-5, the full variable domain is ETGVTQSPTHLIKTRGQQVTLRCSSQSGHNTVSWYQQALGQGPQFIFQYYREEENGRGNFPPRFSGLQFPNYSSELNVNALELDDSALYLCASSLEGGGETQYFGPGTRLLVL.

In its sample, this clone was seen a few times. CDR3 residues: CASSLFGDFIRRYNEQFF. Written as DNA, the CDR3 is TGTGCCAGCAGCTTATTCGGGGACTTTATACGAAGATACAATGAGCAGTTCTTC. The chain couples TRBV11-2 to TRBJ2-1; possibly TRBD2 for D (6 bases). Germline CDR1 reads SGHAT; CDR2 reads FQNNGV. V lost 2 bases, J lost 4 bases, and 21 bases lay in between. The CDR3 has 18 residues.

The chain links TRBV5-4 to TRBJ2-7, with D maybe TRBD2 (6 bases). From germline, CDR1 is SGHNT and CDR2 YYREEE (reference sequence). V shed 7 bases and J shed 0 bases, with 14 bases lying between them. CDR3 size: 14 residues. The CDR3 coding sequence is TGTGCCAGCTCCAGGGACTTGAGCTCCTACGAGCAGTACTTC. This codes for CASSRDLSSYEQYF.

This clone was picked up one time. The CDR3 DNA follows: TGTGCCAGCAGCCCTTCCGTGTCGTGGGGAACCCAAGAGACCCAGTACTTC. Its translation is CASSPSVSWGTQETQYF. This chain links TRBV5-4 with TRBJ2-5; D is unresolved. CDR3 length: 17 residues. V shed 4 bases and J shed 1 base, with 20 bases lying between them. CDR1 SGHNT and CDR2 YYREEE come from the germline V gene (reference sequence).

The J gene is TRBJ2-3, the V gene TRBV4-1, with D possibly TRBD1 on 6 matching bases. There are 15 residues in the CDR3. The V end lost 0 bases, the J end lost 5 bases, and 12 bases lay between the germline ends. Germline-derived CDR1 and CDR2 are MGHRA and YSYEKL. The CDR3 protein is CASSQEAGVGDTQYF. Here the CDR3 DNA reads TGCGCCAGCAGCCAAGAGGCAGGGGTGGGAGATACGCAGTATTTT.

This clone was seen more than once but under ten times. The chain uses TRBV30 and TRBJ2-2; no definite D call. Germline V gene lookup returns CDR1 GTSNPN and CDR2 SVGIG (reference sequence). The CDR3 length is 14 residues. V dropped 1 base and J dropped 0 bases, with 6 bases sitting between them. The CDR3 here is CAWSARPNTGELFF. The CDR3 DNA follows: TGTGCCTGGAGTGCTCGGCCGAACACCGGGGAGCTGTTTTTT.

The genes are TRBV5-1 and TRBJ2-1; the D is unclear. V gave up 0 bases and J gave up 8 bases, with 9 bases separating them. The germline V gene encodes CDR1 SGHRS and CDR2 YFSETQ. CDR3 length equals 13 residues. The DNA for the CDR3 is TGCGCCAGCAGCTTGGAATCGGGTGATGAGCAGTTCTTC. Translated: CASSLESGDEQFF.

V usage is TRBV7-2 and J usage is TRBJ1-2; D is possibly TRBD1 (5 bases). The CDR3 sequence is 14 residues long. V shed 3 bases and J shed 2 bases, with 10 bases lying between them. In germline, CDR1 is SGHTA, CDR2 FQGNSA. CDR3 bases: TGTGCCAGCAGCTTGTTAGGGGTGAACTATGGCTACACCTTC. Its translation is CASSLLGVNYGYTF.

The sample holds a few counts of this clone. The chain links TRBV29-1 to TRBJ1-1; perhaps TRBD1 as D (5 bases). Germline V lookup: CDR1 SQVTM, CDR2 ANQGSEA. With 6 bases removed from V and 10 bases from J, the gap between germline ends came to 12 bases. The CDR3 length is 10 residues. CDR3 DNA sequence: TGCAGCGTCGTTCGACAGTCAGCTTTCTTT. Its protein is CSVVRQSAFF.

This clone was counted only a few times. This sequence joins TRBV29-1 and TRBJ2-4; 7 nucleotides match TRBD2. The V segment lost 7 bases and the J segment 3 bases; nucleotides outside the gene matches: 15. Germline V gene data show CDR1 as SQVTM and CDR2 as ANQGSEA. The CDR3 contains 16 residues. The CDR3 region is CSGHRTAPGGKNIQYF. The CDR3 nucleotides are TGCAGCGGGCACCGGACCGCCCCGGGGGGCAAAAACATTCAGTACTTC.

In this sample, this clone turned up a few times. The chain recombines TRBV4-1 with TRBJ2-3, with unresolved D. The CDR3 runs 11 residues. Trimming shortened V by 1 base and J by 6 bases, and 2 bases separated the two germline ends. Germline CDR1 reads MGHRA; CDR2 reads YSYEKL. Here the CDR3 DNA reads TGCGCCAGCAGCCAAGCGGATACGCAGTATTTT. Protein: CASSQADTQYF.

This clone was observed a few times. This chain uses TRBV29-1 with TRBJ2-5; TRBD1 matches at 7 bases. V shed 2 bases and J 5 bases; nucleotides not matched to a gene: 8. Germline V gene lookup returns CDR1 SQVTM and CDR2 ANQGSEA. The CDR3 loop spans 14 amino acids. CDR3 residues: CSVERDRNTETQYF. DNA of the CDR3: TGCAGCGTTGAACGGGACAGAAATACGGAGACCCAGTACTTC. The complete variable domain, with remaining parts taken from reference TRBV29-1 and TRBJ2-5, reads SAVISQKPSRDICQRGTSLTIQCQVDSQVTMMFWYRQQPGQSLTLIATANQGSEATYESGFVIDKFPISRPNLTFSTLTVSNMSPEDSSIYLCSVERDRNTETQYFGPGTRLLVL.

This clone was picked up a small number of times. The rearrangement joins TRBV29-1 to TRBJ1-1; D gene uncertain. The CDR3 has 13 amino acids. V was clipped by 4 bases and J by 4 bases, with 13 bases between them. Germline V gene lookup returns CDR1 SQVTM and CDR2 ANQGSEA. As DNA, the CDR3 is TGCAGCGTTGTAAGGGAGCAGCGCACTGAAGCTTTCTTT. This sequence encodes CSVVREQRTEAFF.

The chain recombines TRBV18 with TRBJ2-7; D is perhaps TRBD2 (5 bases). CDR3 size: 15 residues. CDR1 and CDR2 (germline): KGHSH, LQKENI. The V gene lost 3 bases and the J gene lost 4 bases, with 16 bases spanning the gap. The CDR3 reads CASSPQTGVFYEQYF. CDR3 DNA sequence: TGTGCCAGCTCACCGCAAACCGGGGTCTTTTACGAGCAGTACTTC.

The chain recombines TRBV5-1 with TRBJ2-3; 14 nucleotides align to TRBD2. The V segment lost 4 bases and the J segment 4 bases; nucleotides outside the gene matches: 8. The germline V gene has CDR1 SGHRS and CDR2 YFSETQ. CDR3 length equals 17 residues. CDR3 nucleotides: TGCGCCAGCAGCCCTCCGGGACTAGCGGGAGCGTCAGATACGCAGTATTTT. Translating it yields CASSPPGLAGASDTQYF.

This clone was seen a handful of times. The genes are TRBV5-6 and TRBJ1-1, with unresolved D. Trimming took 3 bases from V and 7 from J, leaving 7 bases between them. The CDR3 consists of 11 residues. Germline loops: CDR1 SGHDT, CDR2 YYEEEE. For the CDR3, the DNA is TGTGCCAGCAGCTCTTCCGTTGAAGCTTTCTTT. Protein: CASSSSVEAFF. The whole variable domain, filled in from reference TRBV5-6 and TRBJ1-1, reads DAGVTQSPTHLIKTRGQQVTLRCSPKSGHDTVSWYQQALGQGPQFIFQYYEEEERQRGNFPDRFSGHQFPNYSSELNVNALLLGDSALYLCASSSSVEAFFGQGTRLTVV.

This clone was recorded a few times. CDR3 protein: CASSLSGGANVLTF. The CDR3 DNA follows: TGTGCCAGCAGCTTATCTGGTGGGGCCAACGTCCTGACTTTC. The gene calls are TRBV7-9 and TRBJ2-6; D remains unclear. There are 14 residues in the CDR3. Between the trimmed V and J ends, which lost 2 bases and 3 bases, there was a span of 5 bases. Germline V gene lookup returns CDR1 SEHNR and CDR2 FQNEAQ (reference sequence).

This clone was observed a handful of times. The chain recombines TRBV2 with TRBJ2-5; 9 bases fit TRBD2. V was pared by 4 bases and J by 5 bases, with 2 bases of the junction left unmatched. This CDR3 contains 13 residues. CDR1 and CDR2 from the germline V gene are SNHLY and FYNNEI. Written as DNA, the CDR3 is TGTGCCAGCAGTGTCAGCGGGAGGGAGACCCAGTACTTC. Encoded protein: CASSVSGRETQYF.

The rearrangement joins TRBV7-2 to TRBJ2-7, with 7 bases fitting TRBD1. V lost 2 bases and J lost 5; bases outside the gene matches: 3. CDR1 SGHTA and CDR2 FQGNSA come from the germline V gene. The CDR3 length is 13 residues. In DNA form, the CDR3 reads TGTGCCAGCAGCTTAACAGGGGCCCACGAGCAGTACTTC. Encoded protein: CASSLTGAHEQYF. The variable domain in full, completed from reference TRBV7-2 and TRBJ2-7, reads GAGVSQSPSNKVTEKGKDVELRCDPISGHTALYWYRQSLGQGLEFLIYFQGNSAPDKSGLPSDRFSAERTGGSVSTLTIQRTQQEDSAVYLCASSLTGAHEQYFGPGTRLTVT.

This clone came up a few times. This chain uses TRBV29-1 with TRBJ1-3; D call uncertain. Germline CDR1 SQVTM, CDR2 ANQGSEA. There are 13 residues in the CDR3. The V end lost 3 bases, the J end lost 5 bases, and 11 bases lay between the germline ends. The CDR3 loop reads CSVEGSLRNTIYF. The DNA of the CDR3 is TGCAGCGTTGAGGGCAGCCTAAGAAACACCATATATTTT.

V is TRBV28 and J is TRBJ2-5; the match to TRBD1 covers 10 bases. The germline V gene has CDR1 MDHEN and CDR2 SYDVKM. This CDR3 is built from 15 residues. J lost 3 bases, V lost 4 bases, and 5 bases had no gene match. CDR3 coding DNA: TGTGCCAGCAGTTCCGCCGGGACAGGGGAAGAGACCCAGTACTTC. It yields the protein CASSSAGTGEETQYF.

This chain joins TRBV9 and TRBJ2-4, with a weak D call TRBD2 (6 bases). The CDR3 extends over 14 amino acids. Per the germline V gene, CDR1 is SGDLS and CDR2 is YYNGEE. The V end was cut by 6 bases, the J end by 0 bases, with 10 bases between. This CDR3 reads CASKAGLAKNIQYF. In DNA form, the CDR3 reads TGTGCCAGCAAGGCGGGACTAGCCAAAAACATTCAGTACTTC.

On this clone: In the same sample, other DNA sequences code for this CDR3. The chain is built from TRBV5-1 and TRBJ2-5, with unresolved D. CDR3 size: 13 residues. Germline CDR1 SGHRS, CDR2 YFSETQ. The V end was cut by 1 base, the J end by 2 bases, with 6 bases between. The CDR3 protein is CASSLTVQETQYF. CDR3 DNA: TGCGCCAGCAGCTTGACCGTACAAGAGACCCAGTACTTC.

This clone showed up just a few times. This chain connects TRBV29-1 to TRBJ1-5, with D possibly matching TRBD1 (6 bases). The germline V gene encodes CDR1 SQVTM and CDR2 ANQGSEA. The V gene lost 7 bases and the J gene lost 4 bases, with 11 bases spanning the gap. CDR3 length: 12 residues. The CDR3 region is CSAGQTNQPQHF. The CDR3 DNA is TGCAGCGCAGGACAGACGAATCAGCCCCAGCATTTT.

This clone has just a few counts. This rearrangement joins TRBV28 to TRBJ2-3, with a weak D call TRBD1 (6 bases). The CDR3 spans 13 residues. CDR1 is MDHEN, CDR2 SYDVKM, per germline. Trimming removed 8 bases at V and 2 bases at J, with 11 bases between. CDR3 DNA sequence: TGTGCCAGCGCCTTGGGGGCCACAGATACGCAGTATTTT. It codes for CASALGATDTQYF.

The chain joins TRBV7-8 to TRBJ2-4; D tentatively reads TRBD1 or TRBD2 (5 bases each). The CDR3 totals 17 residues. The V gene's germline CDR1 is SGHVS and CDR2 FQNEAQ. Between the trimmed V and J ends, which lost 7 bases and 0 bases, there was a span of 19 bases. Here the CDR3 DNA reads TGTGCCAGCAAGGGACCCGAAACTGGGGTAGCCAAAAACATTCAGTACTTC. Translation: CASKGPETGVAKNIQYF.

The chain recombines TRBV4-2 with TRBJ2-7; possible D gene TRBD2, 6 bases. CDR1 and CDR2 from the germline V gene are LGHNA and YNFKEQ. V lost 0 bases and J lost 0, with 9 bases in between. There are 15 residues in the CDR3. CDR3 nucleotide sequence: TGTGCCAGCAGCCAAGATGGGGGGAGCTCCTACGAGCAGTACTTC. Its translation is CASSQDGGSSYEQYF.

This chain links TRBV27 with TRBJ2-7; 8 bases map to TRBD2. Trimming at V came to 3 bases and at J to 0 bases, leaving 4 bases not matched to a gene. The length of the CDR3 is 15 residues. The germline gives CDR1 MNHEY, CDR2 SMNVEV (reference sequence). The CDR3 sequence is CASSFSGGSSYEQYF. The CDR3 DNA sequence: TGTGCCAGCAGTTTCAGCGGGGGAAGCTCCTACGAGCAGTACTTC.

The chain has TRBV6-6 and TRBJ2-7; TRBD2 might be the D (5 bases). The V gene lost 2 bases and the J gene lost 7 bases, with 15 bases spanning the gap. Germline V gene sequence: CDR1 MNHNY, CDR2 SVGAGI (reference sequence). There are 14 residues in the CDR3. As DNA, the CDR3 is TGTGCCAGCAGTTACGATACTCGGCGAGGGGAGCAGTACTTC. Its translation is CASSYDTRRGEQYF.

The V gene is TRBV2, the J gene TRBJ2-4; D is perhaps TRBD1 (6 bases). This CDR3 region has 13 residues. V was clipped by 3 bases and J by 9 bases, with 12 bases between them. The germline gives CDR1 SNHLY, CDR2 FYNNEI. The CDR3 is CASSDGTLSIQYF. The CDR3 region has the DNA TGTGCCAGCAGTGATGGGACATTAAGCATTCAGTACTTC.

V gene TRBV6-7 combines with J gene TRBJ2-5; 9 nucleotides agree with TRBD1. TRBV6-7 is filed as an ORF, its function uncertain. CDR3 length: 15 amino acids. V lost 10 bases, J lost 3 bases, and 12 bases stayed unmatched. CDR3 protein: CANLSGTGREETQYF. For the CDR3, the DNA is TGTGCCAACCTATCCGGGACAGGGCGTGAAGAGACCCAGTACTTC.

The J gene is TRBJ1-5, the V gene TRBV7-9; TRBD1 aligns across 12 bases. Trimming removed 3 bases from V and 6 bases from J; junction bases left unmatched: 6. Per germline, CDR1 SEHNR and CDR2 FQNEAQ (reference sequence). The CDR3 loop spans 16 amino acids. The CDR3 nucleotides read TGTGCCAGCAGCTTCCTCCGGGACAGGGGGCCTCAGCCCCAGCATTTT. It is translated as CASSFLRDRGPQPQHF.